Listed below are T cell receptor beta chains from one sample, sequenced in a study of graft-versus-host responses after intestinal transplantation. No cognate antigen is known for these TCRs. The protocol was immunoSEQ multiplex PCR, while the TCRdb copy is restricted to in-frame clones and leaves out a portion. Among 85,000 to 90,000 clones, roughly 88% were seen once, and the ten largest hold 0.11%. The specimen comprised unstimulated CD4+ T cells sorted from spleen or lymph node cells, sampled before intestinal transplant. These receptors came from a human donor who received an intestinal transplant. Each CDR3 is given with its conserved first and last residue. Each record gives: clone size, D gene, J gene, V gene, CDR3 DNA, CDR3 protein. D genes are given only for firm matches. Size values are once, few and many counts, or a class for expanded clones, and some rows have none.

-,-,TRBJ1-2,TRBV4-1,TGCGCCAGCAGCCAAGACGCGGGGGTATATGGCTACACCTTC,CASSQDAGVYGYTF
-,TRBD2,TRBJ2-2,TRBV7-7,TGTGCTAGCAGCTCGACTAGCGGGGGGGCCGGGACCGGGGAGCTGTTTTTT,CASSSTSGGAGTGELFF
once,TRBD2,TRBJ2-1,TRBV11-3,TGTGCCAGCAGCTTAGATCAAGAGCGGGGGTGGCCCTACAATGAGCAGTTCTTC,CASSLDQERGWPYNEQFF
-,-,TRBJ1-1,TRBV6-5,TGTGCCAGCAGCCCCCTCGTAGCGGGGGACACTGAAGCTTTCTTT,CASSPLVAGDTEAFF
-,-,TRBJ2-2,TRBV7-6,TGTGCCAGCAGCTTATTACTAGACACCGGGGAGCTGTTTTTT,CASSLLLDTGELFF
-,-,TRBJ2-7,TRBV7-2,TGTGCCAGCAGCTTACGGGGAAACTACGAGCAGTACTTC,CASSLRGNYEQYF
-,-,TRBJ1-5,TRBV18,TGTGCCAGCTCCCCAACCGATACAGGGAATCAGCCCCAGCATTTT,CASSPTDTGNQPQHF
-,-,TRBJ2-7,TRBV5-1,TGCGCCAGCAGCTCGACAGCCTACTACGAGCAGTACTTC,CASSSTAYYEQYF
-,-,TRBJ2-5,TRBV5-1,TGCGCCAGCAGCTTTGACAGCGAAGAGACCCAGTACTTC,CASSFDSEETQYF
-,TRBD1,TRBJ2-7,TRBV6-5,TGTGCCAGCAGTTATCGGGCGACAGGGGCGAGCGAGCAGTACTTC,CASSYRATGASEQYF
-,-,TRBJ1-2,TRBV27,TGTGCCAGCAGTTCTCGGGGTAACTATGGCTACACCTTC,CASSSRGNYGYTF
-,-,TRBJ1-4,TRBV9,TGTGCCAGCAGCGTGGGGAGTCTGGGCAATGAAAAACTGTTTTTT,CASSVGSLGNEKLFF
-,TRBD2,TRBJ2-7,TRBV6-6,TGTGCCAGCAGTTTCTCGGGGGAGGGGGAGCAGTACTTC,CASSFSGEGEQYF
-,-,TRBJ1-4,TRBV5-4,TGTGCCAGCAGCCCCGGGCAGGGGACAAGGGCAACTAATGAAAAACTGTTTTTT,CASSPGQGTRATNEKLFF
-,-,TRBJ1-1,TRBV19,TGTGCCAGTTTTCCCCTTAGCTATCGGGGGAACACTGAAGCTTTCTTT,CASFPLSYRGNTEAFF
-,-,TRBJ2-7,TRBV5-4,TGTGCCAGCAGCTTGGAAGGGGTGAAGCAGTACTTC,CASSLEGVKQYF
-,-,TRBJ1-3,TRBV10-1,TGCGCCAGCAGTGAGTCCAGTAACACCATATATTTT,CASSESSNTIYF